This T cell receptor (beta chain) was sequenced in a study of blood T cell repertoires in COVID-19. Overall study: The study drew acute and convalescent COVID-19 samples from the United States, Italy and Spain. PBMCs, B-cell-depleted T cells, or T cells provided the cDNA or gDNA that made up the material.

In the study's own analysis: Reference gene primer amplification yielded estimated nucleated cell counts. Sequencing was performed with immunoSEQ multiplex PCR; in TCRdb, only in-frame clones are kept and a portion is missing. D and trimming come from the DNA, and the V and J calls and clone size come from that table. The sample includes 290,000 or so clones, roughly 86% seen only once; the top ten take 1.3%. The sequence was obtained from a man aged 65-85 years with acute or convalescent COVID-19. The sample taken for sequencing was peripheral blood.

CDR3: CAWSVGTGGPGQFF. The CDR3 DNA is TGTGCCTGGAGTGTAGGGACAGGGGGTCCGGGGCAGTTCTTC. The rearrangement links TRBV30 to TRBJ2-1; 11 nucleotides align to TRBD1. Germline trimming cut 0 bases from V and 12 bases from J; bases unmatched to any gene: 7. Germline CDR1 GTSNPN, CDR2 SVGIG (reference sequence). This CDR3 has 14 residues.